Listed here are 31 T cell receptor beta chains from one sample, sequenced in a study of cytomegalovirus exposure and HLA in healthy donors. PCR used 60 Vbeta primers and 13 Jbeta primers. Libraries were prepared by immunoSEQ multiplex PCR; TCRdb keeps only in-frame clonotypes and omits some of them. The sample includes some 200,000 clones, around 64% of them seen just once. Sequenced material: PBMCs. The receptors here all came from a man in his forties or fifties in good health and CMV-seropositive.

This chain connects TRBV23-1 to TRBJ1-3, with 8 nucleotides matching TRBD1. TRBV23-1 carries the ORF label, with uncertain function. With 4 bases clipped from V and 0 bases from J, the junction kept 5 bases outside the gene matches. This CDR3 contains 16 residues. The CDR3 nucleotides are TGCGCCAGCAGTCCCAGGGGGCCCAGCTCTGGAAACACCATATATTTT. Amino acid sequence: CASSPRGPSSGNTIYF.

The genes are TRBV5-6 and TRBJ1-1, with 8 bases that match TRBD1. Germline CDR1 is SGHDT and CDR2 is YYEEEE. Unmatched junction bases numbered 5, after V lost 3 bases and J lost 1 base. The CDR3 covers 15 residues. CDR3 DNA: TGTGCCAGCAGCTATCCCGGGACAGGGAACACTGAAGCTTTCTTT. This sequence encodes CASSYPGTGNTEAFF.

The chain is built from TRBV7-8 and TRBJ2-1, with D perhaps TRBD2 (5 bases). Per germline, CDR1 SGHVS and CDR2 FQNEAQ. The CDR3 length is 11 residues. V lost 5 bases, J lost 9 bases, and 8 bases lay in between. CDR3 DNA: TGTGCCAGCAGCCGGGGTGGTGAGCAGTTCTTC. It specifies CASSRGGEQFF.

This chain joins TRBV29-1 and TRBJ2-1, with 9 positions matching TRBD1. CDR3 length: 13 amino acids. The germline gives CDR1 SQVTM, CDR2 ANQGSEA. After removal of 6 bases from V and 7 bases from J, the junction contained 7 bases not matched to a gene. As DNA, the CDR3 is TGCAGCGTCACCGGGACAGGGATGAATGAGCAGTTCTTC. This codes for CSVTGTGMNEQFF.

The chain links TRBV4-1 to TRBJ1-2, with unresolved D. The CDR3 length is 15 residues. V was pared by 2 bases and J by 3 bases, with 13 bases between. The germline V gene encodes CDR1 MGHRA and CDR2 YSYEKL. CDR3 region: CASSQPRGGDYGYTF. CDR3 in DNA: TGCGCCAGCAGCCAACCCCGGGGAGGAGACTATGGCTACACCTTC.

CDR3 loop: CASSLGIRGYEQYF. CDR3 in DNA: TGTGCCAGCAGCTTAGGGATCAGGGGCTACGAGCAGTACTTC. J is TRBJ2-7 and V is TRBV11-2; weak D call: TRBD1 (6 bases). The CDR3 contains 14 residues. V lost 1 base, J lost 3 bases, and 10 bases lay in between. The germline CDR1 and CDR2 sequences are SGHAT and FQNNGV.

The gene calls are TRBV27 and TRBJ1-5, with TRBD1 matching over 7 bases. There are 15 residues in the CDR3. V shed 2 bases, J shed 5 bases, and the junction held 6 bases outside the gene matches. Germline-derived CDR1 and CDR2 are MNHEY and SMNVEV (reference sequence). The DNA of the CDR3 is TGTGCCAGCAGTTTACGACAGGGTAGGGATCAGCCCCAGCATTTT. Translating gives CASSLRQGRDQPQHF.

V gene TRBV2 combines with J gene TRBJ2-1, with a possible D match to TRBD2 (5 bases). V lost 5 bases, J lost 1 base, and 9 bases lay in between. Germline lookup yields CDR1 SNHLY and CDR2 FYNNEI. The CDR3 is 14 amino acids. The CDR3 bases are TGTGCCAGCAGTAAAAGCGGTTCCTACAATGAGCAGTTCTTC. This sequence encodes CASSKSGSYNEQFF.

The chain couples TRBV5-1 to TRBJ1-3; D is uncertain. The ends were cut back, 1 base at V and 6 bases at J, with 14 bases in the middle. Germline V gene sequence: CDR1 SGHRS, CDR2 YFSETQ. The CDR3 totals 15 residues. The CDR3 DNA sequence: TGCGCCAGCAGCTTGCCGGGAGTTGGGCAAAACACCATATATTTT. Protein sequence: CASSLPGVGQNTIYF.

The chain combines TRBV27 with TRBJ2-2; D is unresolved. The germline gives CDR1 MNHEY, CDR2 SMNVEV (reference sequence). The CDR3 covers 13 residues. Trimming left V 5 bases short and J 7 bases short, with 11 bases between. The CDR3 reads CASSPSRIGELFF. The CDR3, as DNA: TGTGCCAGCAGTCCCTCGCGGATCGGGGAGCTGTTTTTT.

This chain uses TRBV7-9 with TRBJ2-5; D gene ambiguous. Germline loops: CDR1 SEHNR, CDR2 FQNEAQ (reference sequence). This CDR3 contains 14 residues. The V end was cut by 1 base, the J end by 0 bases, with 6 bases between. The CDR3 nucleotides read TGTGCCAGCAGCTTAGAGGAGTACCAAGAGACCCAGTACTTC. As protein: CASSLEEYQETQYF.

A single count supports this clone. The gene calls are TRBV28 and TRBJ1-3; D gene unclear. CDR3 size: 14 residues. V lost 2 bases, J lost 0 bases, and 5 bases lay in between. CDR1 is MDHEN and CDR2 is SYDVKM in the germline V gene. The CDR3 region is CASSLQDSGNTIYF. The CDR3 region has the DNA TGTGCCAGCAGTTTACAGGACTCTGGAAACACCATATATTTT.

This chain joins TRBV9 and TRBJ1-2, with D perhaps matching TRBD1 (5 bases). The CDR3 extends over 17 amino acids. Germline CDR1 and CDR2: SGDLS and YYNGEE. The ends were cut back, 3 bases at V and 8 bases at J, with 26 bases in the middle. CDR3 region: CASSAGGTASYVYGYTF. The CDR3 DNA sequence: TGTGCCAGCAGCGCGGGGGGGACGGCATCCTACGTATACGGCTACACCTTC.

The gene calls are TRBV5-1 and TRBJ2-1, with 7 nucleotides matching TRBD1. The length of the CDR3 is 12 residues. Losses at the gene ends were 4 bases for V and 12 bases for J; bases not matched to a gene: 7. Germline-derived CDR1 and CDR2 are SGHRS and YFSETQ. In nucleotides, the CDR3 is TGCGCCAGCAGCCCAGGGGGTCACGGGCAGTTCTTC. This codes for CASSPGGHGQFF. Using reference TRBV5-1 and TRBJ2-1 for the parts outside the CDR3, the full variable domain is KAGVTQTPRYLIKTRGQQVTLSCSPISGHRSVSWYQQTPGQGLQFLFEYFSETQRNKGNFPGRFSGRQFSNSRSEMNVSTLELGDSALYLCASSPGGHGQFFGPGTRLTVL.

The chain has TRBV11-3 and TRBJ2-3; 10 bases fit TRBD2. Germline V gene sequence: CDR1 SGHNT, CDR2 YENEEA. This CDR3 has 17 residues. With 5 bases clipped from V and 5 bases from J, the junction kept 13 bases outside the gene matches. CDR3 region: CASSPRRSGGGGDTQYF. In DNA form, the CDR3 reads TGTGCCAGCAGCCCCCGCCGGAGCGGGGGGGGAGGAGATACGCAGTATTTT.

The CDR3 sequence is CASSVGPTKLFF. The CDR3, as DNA: TGTGCCAGCAGTGTAGGCCCTACTAAGCTGTTTTTT. V usage is TRBV6-1 and J usage is TRBJ2-2, with D uncertain. This CDR3 is built from 12 residues. CDR1 and CDR2 from the germline V gene are MNHNS and SASEGT. V was trimmed by 4 bases and J by 12 bases, leaving 12 bases between them.

V is TRBV11-2 and J is TRBJ2-1, with a tentative D call TRBD2 (5 bases). V lost 6 bases and J 5 bases, leaving 14 bases between the germline ends. This CDR3 is built from 14 residues. CDR1 and CDR2 from the germline V gene are SGHAT and FQNNGV. This CDR3 reads CASRGPSSDNEQFF. CDR3 nucleotide sequence: TGTGCCAGCAGAGGGCCTAGCTCTGACAATGAGCAGTTCTTC.

The chain is built from TRBV4-1 and TRBJ1-1; the D gene is possibly TRBD1 (5 bases). This CDR3 is built from 15 residues. Germline V lookup: CDR1 MGHRA, CDR2 YSYEKL. Trimming took 1 base from V and 6 from J, leaving 15 bases between them. The CDR3 loop is CASSQVGRGRPEAFF. The CDR3 coding sequence is TGCGCCAGCAGCCAAGTGGGGCGGGGCCGGCCTGAAGCTTTCTTT.

The J gene is TRBJ2-7, the V gene TRBV20-1; D might be TRBD1 (5 bases). V dropped 8 bases and J dropped 3 bases, with 11 bases sitting between them. This CDR3 spans 11 amino acids. The germline CDR1 and CDR2 sequences are DFQATT and SNEGSKA (reference sequence). CDR3 region: CSRWQGYEQYF. DNA for the CDR3: TGCAGTAGGTGGCAGGGCTACGAGCAGTACTTC.

The rearrangement uses TRBV5-1 and TRBJ1-3; 9 bases line up with TRBD1. Trimming cost V 3 bases and J 4 bases; bases outside gene matches: 8. Germline lookup yields CDR1 SGHRS and CDR2 YFSETQ. The CDR3 loop spans 16 amino acids. The CDR3 nucleotides read TGCGCCAGCAGCTCCGGGGGACAGGGATTCGGAAACACCATATATTTT. Protein: CASSSGGQGFGNTIYF. The variable domain in full, completed from reference TRBV5-1 and TRBJ1-3, reads KAGVTQTPRYLIKTRGQQVTLSCSPISGHRSVSWYQQTPGQGLQFLFEYFSETQRNKGNFPGRFSGRQFSNSRSEMNVSTLELGDSALYLCASSSGGQGFGNTIYFGEGSWLTVV.

The rearrangement links TRBV6-1 to TRBJ2-3; no clear D. Germline-derived CDR1 and CDR2 are MNHNS and SASEGT. Trimming shortened V by 6 bases and J by 4 bases, and 14 bases separated the two germline ends. The CDR3 length is 14 residues. The CDR3: CASSAAVWADTQYF. In nucleotides, the CDR3 is TGTGCCAGCAGCGCCGCGGTCTGGGCAGATACGCAGTATTTT.

CDR3 residues: CASSQTLATYRPGELFF. In DNA form, the CDR3 reads TGTGCCAGCAGCCAGACACTAGCGACTTACCGTCCCGGGGAGCTGTTTTTT. The V call is TRBV7-9, the J call TRBJ2-2; 7 bases fit TRBD2. There are 17 residues in the CDR3. Germline CDR1 is SEHNR and CDR2 is FQNEAQ (reference sequence). The V gene end was trimmed by 5 bases and the J gene end by 6 bases; junction bases not matched to a gene: 15.

There are a few counts of this clone. The rearrangement joins TRBV6-4 to TRBJ2-3; TRBD2 matches at 13 bases. The germline CDR1 and CDR2 sequences are MRHNA and SNTAGT. This CDR3 spans 16 amino acids. Losses at the gene ends were 0 bases for V and 4 bases for J; bases not matched to a gene: 1. The CDR3 region is CASSDSTSGGADTQYF. The CDR3 DNA is TGTGCCAGCAGTGACTCAACTAGCGGGGGGGCAGATACGCAGTATTTT.

The chain recombines TRBV28 with TRBJ1-2; D ambiguous. Germline CDR1 MDHEN, CDR2 SYDVKM. CDR3 length: 10 amino acids. Trimming removed 8 bases at V and 7 bases at J, with 8 bases between. The DNA for the CDR3 is TGTGCCAGCCGCGGCCCTGGCTACACCTTC. As protein: CASRGPGYTF.

V gene TRBV4-1 combines with J gene TRBJ2-7, with TRBD1 matching 9 bases. The CDR3 extends over 19 amino acids. The ends lost 1 base at V and 5 bases at J; junction bases unmatched: 18. The germline gives CDR1 MGHRA, CDR2 YSYEKL. CDR3: CASSQAAFSDRGFFHEQYF. As DNA, the CDR3 is TGCGCCAGCAGCCAAGCTGCTTTTTCGGACAGGGGCTTTTTCCACGAGCAGTACTTC.

There are a few counts of this clone. CDR3 residues: CASSSQGDSYEQYF. DNA of the CDR3: TGTGCCAGCAGTTCGCAGGGGGACTCCTACGAGCAGTACTTC. The chain joins TRBV27 to TRBJ2-7; 7 nucleotides match TRBD1. This CDR3 spans 14 amino acids. With V trimmed by 4 bases and J by 0 bases, 3 bases remained unmatched. The germline V gene encodes CDR1 MNHEY and CDR2 SMNVEV (reference sequence).

The chain has TRBV4-1 and TRBJ1-1; D gene unclear. V lost 3 bases, J lost 0 bases, and 8 bases lay in between. Germline CDR1 and CDR2: MGHRA and YSYEKL. The CDR3 totals 14 residues. Here the CDR3 reads CASSQTFVNTEAFF. CDR3 coding DNA: TGCGCCAGCAGCCAGACTTTTGTGAACACTGAAGCTTTCTTT.

This clone showed up just a few times. The V call is TRBV6-6, the J call TRBJ1-2; 8 nucleotides agree with TRBD1. The CDR3 extends over 15 amino acids. Germline V lookup: CDR1 MNHNY, CDR2 SVGAGI (reference sequence). V shed 5 bases, J shed 1 base, and the junction held 6 bases outside the gene matches. CDR3 in amino acids: CASSAIGQGNYGYTF. The CDR3 DNA reads as TGTGCCAGCAGTGCCATCGGACAGGGTAACTATGGCTACACCTTC.

This rearrangement joins TRBV9 to TRBJ1-1; D ambiguous. This CDR3 is 14 amino acids long. With 0 bases removed from V and 1 base from J, the gap between germline ends came to 7 bases. The germline CDR1 and CDR2 sequences are SGDLS and YYNGEE. CDR3 in amino acids: CASSVVGRNTEAFF. As DNA, the CDR3 is TGTGCCAGCAGCGTAGTTGGGAGGAACACTGAAGCTTTCTTT. Supplemented by reference TRBV9 and TRBJ1-1, the full variable domain reads DSGVTQTPKHLITATGQRVTLRCSPRSGDLSVYWYQQSLDQGLQFLIQYYNGEERAKGNILERFSAQQFPDLHSELNLSSLELGDSALYFCASSVVGRNTEAFFGQGTRLTVV.

In this sample, this clone turned up a few times. The rearrangement links TRBV14 to TRBJ1-1; no firm D call. This CDR3 contains 13 residues. The V gene lost 1 base and the J gene lost 5 bases, with 8 bases spanning the gap. Per germline, CDR1 SGHDN and CDR2 FVKESK. CDR3 in amino acids: CASSQGVATEAFF. The CDR3 DNA reads as TGTGCCAGCAGCCAAGGGGTAGCAACTGAAGCTTTCTTT.

Details on this clone: The same CDR3 arises from other DNA sequences in this sample as well. The V call is TRBV5-1, the J call TRBJ2-3, with TRBD1 as a possible D gene (5 bases). CDR3 length: 15 amino acids. Germline V gene data show CDR1 as SGHRS and CDR2 as YFSETQ. V was trimmed by 0 bases and J by 0 bases, leaving 8 bases between them. In DNA form, the CDR3 reads TGCGCCAGCAGCTTGGGGGGCAGCAGCACAGATACGCAGTATTTT. It encodes CASSLGGSSTDTQYF. Based on the CDR3 plus reference TRBV5-1 and TRBJ2-3, the full variable domain is KAGVTQTPRYLIKTRGQQVTLSCSPISGHRSVSWYQQTPGQGLQFLFEYFSETQRNKGNFPGRFSGRQFSNSRSEMNVSTLELGDSALYLCASSLGGSSTDTQYFGPGTRLTVL.